The 32 T cell receptor beta chains reported below all come from one sample, sequenced in a study of T cell repertoires in cytomegalovirus infection. The antigens of these receptors remain unknown. TCRdb reprocessed the reads with MiXCR, giving one entry per CDR3 protein. The data contain approximately 730,000 distinct CDR3 sequences, 25% to 35% of them singletons. This material consisted of cultured CD8+ T cells from PBMCs, taken from culture after CMV antigen stimulation. These TCRs come from a human donor in good health (CMV status not recorded). Some clones in this sample may be carry-over from other donors' samples.

This clonotype appeared a few times. The chain combines TRBV5-5 with TRBJ1-5, with D maybe TRBD1 (6 bases). The V end was cut by 7 bases, the J end by 0 bases, with 14 bases between. CDR3 length: 15 residues. The V gene's germline CDR1 is SGHKS and CDR2 YYEKEE (reference sequence). For the CDR3, the DNA is TGTGCCAGCCTAGAGGGGGTACATAGCAATCAGCCCCAGCATTTT. As protein: CASLEGVHSNQPQHF. Full variable domain (rest looked up from reference TRBV5-5 and TRBJ1-5): DAGVTQSPTHLIKTRGQQVTLRCSPISGHKSVSWYQQVLGQGPQFIFQYYEKEERGRGNFPDRFSARQFPNYSSELNVNALLLGDSALYLCASLEGVHSNQPQHFGDGTRLSIL.

The CDR3 DNA follows: TGCGCCAGCAGCTTGGAGCACAGTTTCTATGGCTACACCTTC. It is translated as CASSLEHSFYGYTF. The chain has TRBV5-1 and TRBJ1-2; D remains unclear. The CDR3 spans 14 residues. V lost 0 bases, J lost 4 bases, and 10 bases lay in between. Looked up from germline, CDR1 is SGHRS and CDR2 is YFSETQ.

This clonotype has only a few counts. Germline is not matched at one junction end, which may reflect a read error. The chain combines TRBV5-5 with TRBJ2-5; D might be TRBD2 (6 bases). CDR3 size: 13 residues. Germline V CDR1 and CDR2: SGHKS, YYEKEE (reference sequence). This CDR3 is CASSLRREDTQYF. As DNA, the CDR3 is TGTGCCAGCAGCTTGAGGAGGGAAGACACCCAGTACTTC.

This clonotype occurred many times. This rearrangement joins TRBV12-3 or TRBV12-4 to TRBJ1-1, with a possible D match to TRBD1 (5 bases). V was shortened by 3 bases and J by 7 bases, with 6 bases between the two germline ends. The CDR3 has 11 residues. CDR3 amino acids: CASSFGGEAFF. In nucleotides, the CDR3 is TGTGCCAGCAGTTTCGGGGGTGAAGCTTTCTTT.

The CDR3 protein is CASSLNRRNEKLFF. Here the CDR3 DNA reads TGTGCCAGCAGTTTGAACAGGAGGAATGAAAAACTGTTTTTT. The chain has TRBV12-3 or TRBV12-4 and TRBJ1-4; tentative D call: TRBD1 (5 bases). This CDR3 is built from 14 residues. The V end lost 3 bases, the J end lost 5 bases, and 10 bases lay between the germline ends.

This clonotype was seen only a few times. Written as DNA, the CDR3 is TGTGCCAGCAGCATTAGTCCCGGGACTAAGTTCTTC. Protein product: CASSISPGTKFF. The chain has TRBV7-9 and TRBJ2-1, with 7 bases matching TRBD2. Losses at the gene ends were 5 bases for V and 14 bases for J; bases not matched to a gene: 9. Per germline, CDR1 SEHNR and CDR2 FQNEAQ (reference sequence). The CDR3 covers 12 residues. The full variable domain, in which reference TRBV7-9 and TRBJ2-1 provide the parts outside the CDR3, is DTGVSQNPRHKITKRGQNVTFRCDPISEHNRLYWYRQTLGQGPEFLTYFQNEAQLEKSRLLSDRFSAERPKGSFSTLEIQRTEQGDSAMYLCASSISPGTKFFGPGTRLTVL.

This chain links TRBV27 with TRBJ2-1; 7 positions agree with TRBD1. This CDR3 has 14 residues. CDR1 is MNHEY, CDR2 SMNVEV, per germline (reference sequence). Losses at the gene ends were 5 bases for V and 10 bases for J; bases not matched to a gene: 11. CDR3 residues: CASSGTLTGLEQFF. The DNA for the CDR3 is TGTGCCAGCAGTGGGACCTTGACAGGGCTCGAGCAGTTCTTC.

This clonotype appeared a few times. The chain links TRBV7-8 to TRBJ2-2; TRBD1 matches 7 bases. The CDR3 length is 13 residues. CDR1 SGHVS and CDR2 FQNEAQ come from the germline V gene. The J segment lost 4 bases and the V segment lost 11 bases, leaving 7 bases of the junction unmatched. CDR3 loop: CASEGAGTGELFF. In DNA form, the CDR3 reads TGTGCCTCTGAGGGGGCGGGCACCGGGGAGCTGTTTTTT. Complete variable domain (other parts from reference TRBV7-8 and TRBJ2-2): GAGVSQSPRYKVAKRGQDVALRCDPISGHVSLFWYQQALGQGPEFLTYFQNEAQLDKSGLPSDRFFAERPEGSVSTLKIQRTQQEDSAVYLCASEGAGTGELFFGEGSRLTVL.

This clonotype was detected a few times. The chain combines TRBV19 with TRBJ2-1; TRBD2 agrees at 8 bases. Trimming at V came to 7 bases and at J to 3 bases, leaving 8 bases not matched to a gene. The CDR3 has 15 amino acids. Germline V gives CDR1 LNHDA, CDR2 SQIVND (reference sequence). In DNA form, the CDR3 reads TGTGCCAGTAACGGGGAAGCGGGGGACTACAATGAGCAGTTCTTC. Amino acids: CASNGEAGDYNEQFF.

The sample holds a few counts of this clonotype. The chain couples TRBV15 to TRBJ2-1; tentative D call: TRBD1 (5 bases). Germline V gene data show CDR1 as LNHNV and CDR2 as YYDKDF (reference sequence). V was shortened by 7 bases and J by 8 bases, with 18 bases between the two germline ends. This CDR3 has 14 amino acids. The CDR3 region has the DNA TGTGCCACCACCTCCTGGCAGGGTATCCATGAGCAGTTCTTC. Its translation: CATTSWQGIHEQFF.

This clonotype was recorded many times. This chain uses TRBV6-2 or TRBV6-3 with TRBJ1-1; TRBD1 might be the D (5 bases). The CDR3 runs to 13 residues. Germline values: CDR1 MNHEY, CDR2 SVGEGT. Trimming stripped 2 bases from V and 1 base from J, with 5 bases between. CDR3 in amino acids: CASSYGGNTEAFF. The CDR3 nucleotides read TGTGCCAGCAGTTACGGGGGGAACACTGAAGCTTTCTTT.

The chain is built from TRBV27 and TRBJ2-1, with a tentative D call TRBD2 (5 bases). CDR3 length: 14 residues. Germline V gene data show CDR1 as MNHEY and CDR2 as SMNVEV (reference sequence). V shed 0 bases and J shed 10 bases, with 13 bases lying between them. The CDR3 is CASSLSRRGEEQFF. The DNA for the CDR3 is TGTGCCAGCAGTTTATCCCGCCGGGGAGAAGAGCAGTTCTTC.

This clonotype has just one count. The J gene is TRBJ1-4, the V gene TRBV28; the D gene is possibly TRBD1 (6 bases). Looked up from germline, CDR1 is MDHEN and CDR2 is SYDVKM. This CDR3 is built from 14 residues. V was shortened by 4 bases and J by 6 bases, with 12 bases between the two germline ends. In nucleotides, the CDR3 is TGTGCCAGCAGTTCTCGACAGGTTGATGAAAAACTGTTTTTT. Translating gives CASSSRQVDEKLFF.

The CDR3 sequence: CASSELVLNQPQHF. CDR3 nucleotides: TGTGCCAGCAGTGAACTGGTCCTTAATCAGCCCCAGCATTTT. The J gene is TRBJ1-5, the V gene TRBV6-1; D unresolved. The ends were cut back, 2 bases at V and 4 bases at J, with 9 bases in the middle. Germline assignment: CDR1 MNHNS and CDR2 SASEGT. This CDR3 has 14 residues.

The rearrangement links TRBV9 to TRBJ2-1; either TRBD1 or TRBD2 may fit D (5 bases each). Germline CDR1 and CDR2: SGDLS and YYNGEE. V lost 2 bases to trimming and J lost 0 bases, with 9 bases between them. The CDR3 has 15 residues. In DNA form, the CDR3 reads TGTGCCAGCAGCGTGGGGACGTTCTCCTACAATGAGCAGTTCTTC. Protein: CASSVGTFSYNEQFF.

CDR3 nucleotides: TGCAGCGTTGAAGACCTGCGGCTAGGAAACACTGAAGCTTTCTTT. This encodes CSVEDLRLGNTEAFF. The rearrangement links TRBV29-1 to TRBJ1-1; the D is unclear. This CDR3 comprises 15 residues. V lost 0 bases and J 2 bases, leaving 13 bases between the germline ends. CDR1 is SQVTM, CDR2 ANQGSEA, per germline.

This clonotype was seen only a few times. The rearrangement joins TRBV6-5 to TRBJ1-2, with D maybe TRBD1 (6 bases). The CDR3 runs to 13 residues. Germline V gene sequence: CDR1 MNHEY, CDR2 SVGAGI. V gave up 8 bases and J gave up 6 bases, with 16 bases separating them. CDR3 protein: CASCQGSLDGYTF. The DNA for the CDR3 is TGTGCCAGCTGTCAGGGGAGCCTTGATGGCTACACCTTC.

This chain connects TRBV29-1 to TRBJ2-1, with TRBD1 identical over 7 bases. V lost 7 bases and J lost 0; bases outside the gene matches: 9. The CDR3 contains 15 residues. The germline CDR1 and CDR2 sequences are SQVTM and ANQGSEA. CDR3 amino acids: CSASTTGSSYNEQFF. DNA of the CDR3: TGCAGCGCTTCGACGACAGGGAGCTCCTACAATGAGCAGTTCTTC.

The V gene is TRBV20-1, the J gene TRBJ2-7; 7 positions match TRBD1. Germline values: CDR1 DFQATT, CDR2 SNEGSKA (reference sequence). This CDR3 contains 14 residues. V trimming: 5 bases; J trimming: 0 bases; junction bases outside the gene matches: 7. CDR3 region: CSARRQGPSYEQYF. CDR3 coding DNA: TGCAGTGCTCGAAGACAGGGACCCTCCTACGAGCAGTACTTC.

The chain recombines TRBV19 with TRBJ1-1; D is uncertain. In germline, CDR1 is LNHDA, CDR2 SQIVND (reference sequence). CDR3 size: 13 residues. V lost 5 bases and J 3 bases, leaving 10 bases between the germline ends. CDR3 residues: CASSQFPDTEAFF. The CDR3 DNA follows: TGTGCCAGTAGTCAATTCCCGGACACTGAAGCTTTCTTT.

The chain joins TRBV5-1 to TRBJ2-7; TRBD2 matches at 10 bases. This CDR3 contains 15 residues. V was pared by 5 bases and J by 2 bases, with 7 bases of the junction left unmatched. CDR1 is SGHRS, CDR2 YFSETQ, per germline. CDR3 sequence (DNA): TGCGCCAGCAGGCTAGCGGGGGCCGTTACCTACGAGCAGTACTTC. Amino acid sequence: CASRLAGAVTYEQYF.

This clonotype has at least ten counts. The rearrangement joins TRBV7-6 to TRBJ1-3, with 9 bases that match TRBD1. Trimming at V came to 5 bases and at J to 0 bases, leaving 5 bases not matched to a gene. The CDR3 loop spans 16 amino acids. Germline lookup yields CDR1 SGHVS and CDR2 FNYEAQ. CDR3 protein: CASSGYRGLSGNTIYF. The CDR3 DNA reads as TGTGCCAGCAGCGGGTACAGGGGGCTCTCTGGAAACACCATATATTTT.

The chain combines TRBV10-3 with TRBJ1-1; D is possibly TRBD1 (5 bases). The CDR3 runs to 14 residues. Trimming cost V 0 bases and J 4 bases, with 9 bases left between them. Germline V CDR1 and CDR2: ENHRY, SYGVKD. DNA for the CDR3: TGTGCCATCAGTGAGTCCCGGGGGTCCACTGAAGCTTTCTTT. Translation: CAISESRGSTEAFF.

Only a few counts were recorded for this clonotype. This sequence joins TRBV19 and TRBJ2-5; maybe TRBD2 (6 bases). Per germline, CDR1 LNHDA and CDR2 SQIVND (reference sequence). The length of the CDR3 is 15 residues. V dropped 5 bases and J dropped 3 bases, with 16 bases sitting between them. The CDR3 protein is CASSAGLQFEETQYF. DNA of the CDR3: TGTGCCAGTAGTGCGGGACTCCAATTCGAAGAGACCCAGTACTTC. The full variable domain, with the rest looked up from reference TRBV19 and TRBJ2-5, is DGGITQSPKYLFRKEGQNVTLSCEQNLNHDAMYWYRQDPGQGLRLIYYSQIVNDFQKGDIAEGYSVSREKKESFPLTVTSAQKNPTAFYLCASSAGLQFEETQYFGPGTRLLVL.

The genes are TRBV14 and TRBJ2-1; perhaps TRBD1 as D (6 bases). In germline, CDR1 is SGHDN, CDR2 FVKESK. CDR3 length equals 15 residues. The germline V and J ends were trimmed by 4 bases and 4 bases, with 14 bases remaining between them. In nucleotides, the CDR3 is TGTGCCAGCAGCCCAACGGGACAAGTATACAATGAGCAGTTCTTC. It codes for CASSPTGQVYNEQFF.

DNA of the CDR3: TGTGCCAGCAGACTCTTCCACCGGGACACCCGCACAGATACGCAGTATTTT. Residues: CASRLFHRDTRTDTQYF. J is TRBJ2-3 and V is TRBV6-1, with a weak D call TRBD1 (6 bases). Looked up from germline, CDR1 is MNHNS and CDR2 is SASEGT. CDR3 length equals 17 residues. V shed 6 bases and J shed 1 base, with 20 bases lying between them.

The table lists this clonotype with a count of one. V and J are TRBV19 and TRBJ2-2; D is uncertain. V lost 4 bases, J lost 3 bases, and 9 bases lay in between. The CDR3 loop spans 14 amino acids. Germline V gene lookup returns CDR1 LNHDA and CDR2 SQIVND (reference sequence). The CDR3 bases are TGTGCCAGTAGTACCCGACCATACACCGGGGAGCTGTTTTTT. This codes for CASSTRPYTGELFF.

The rearrangement links TRBV27 to TRBJ1-1, with D possibly being TRBD1 (6 bases). This CDR3 has 15 residues. Trimming took 0 bases from V and 4 from J, leaving 12 bases between them. Germline V lookup: CDR1 MNHEY, CDR2 SMNVEV (reference sequence). CDR3 nucleotides: TGTGCCAGCAGTTTATCGGCCAGGGGAGGCACTGAAGCTTTCTTT. Residues: CASSLSARGGTEAFF.

The gene calls are TRBV28 and TRBJ1-2; 7 nucleotides match TRBD1. CDR1 MDHEN and CDR2 SYDVKM come from the germline V gene. The CDR3 has 12 amino acids. Losses at the gene ends were 1 base for V and 13 bases for J; bases not matched to a gene: 6. The CDR3 loop reads CASSLYDRAITF. The CDR3 DNA reads TGTGCCAGCAGTTTATACGACAGGGCGATCACCTTC.

The rearrangement joins TRBV18 to TRBJ1-1; no firm D call. Germline CDR1 and CDR2: KGHSH and LQKENI. V lost 3 bases and J 3 bases, leaving 17 bases between the germline ends. The CDR3 has 16 amino acids. The CDR3 reads CASSPLEEGFYTEAFF. The CDR3 DNA follows: TGTGCCAGCTCACCCCTGGAGGAAGGGTTTTACACTGAAGCTTTCTTT.

This sequence joins TRBV2 and TRBJ2-2; 11 bases match TRBD2. Losses at the gene ends were 4 bases for V and 3 bases for J; bases not matched to a gene: 10. CDR1 and CDR2 (germline): SNHLY, FYNNEI. The CDR3 extends over 18 amino acids. CDR3 sequence (DNA): TGTGCCAGCAGTGGTAGAGCTAGCGGGGGGCCCGACACCGGGGAGCTGTTTTTT. Translated, it gives CASSGRASGGPDTGELFF.

This rearrangement joins TRBV15 to TRBJ2-4; 7 positions agree with TRBD1. V dropped 2 bases and J dropped 5; count of bases not matched to a gene: 9. There are 16 residues in the CDR3. CDR1 and CDR2 from the germline V gene are LNHNV and YYDKDF (reference sequence). The CDR3 region has the DNA TGTGCCACCAGCAGATTTCCACGACAGGGTGAAAACATTCAGTACTTC. Translating gives CATSRFPRQGENIQYF.